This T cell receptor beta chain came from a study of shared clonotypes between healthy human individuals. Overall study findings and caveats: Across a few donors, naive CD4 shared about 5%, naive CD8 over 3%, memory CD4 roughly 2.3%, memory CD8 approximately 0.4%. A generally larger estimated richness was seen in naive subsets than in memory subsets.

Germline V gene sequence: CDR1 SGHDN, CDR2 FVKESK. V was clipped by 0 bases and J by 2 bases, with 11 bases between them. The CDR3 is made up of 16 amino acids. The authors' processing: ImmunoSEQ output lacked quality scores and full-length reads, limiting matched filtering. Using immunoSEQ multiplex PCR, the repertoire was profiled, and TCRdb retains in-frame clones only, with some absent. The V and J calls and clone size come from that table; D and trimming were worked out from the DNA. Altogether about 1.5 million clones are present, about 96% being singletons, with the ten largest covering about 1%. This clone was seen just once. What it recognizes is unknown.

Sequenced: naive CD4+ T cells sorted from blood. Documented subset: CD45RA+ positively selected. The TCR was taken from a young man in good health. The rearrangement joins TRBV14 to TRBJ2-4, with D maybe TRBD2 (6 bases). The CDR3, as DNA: TGTGCCAGCAGCCAAGATGGCGGGGTAACCAAAAACATTCAGTACTTC. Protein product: CASSQDGGVTKNIQYF. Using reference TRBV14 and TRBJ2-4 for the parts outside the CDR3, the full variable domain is EAGVTQFPSHSVIEKGQTVTLRCDPISGHDNLYWYRRVMGKEIKFLLHFVKESKQDESGMPNNRFLAERTGGTYSTLKVQPAELEDSGVYFCASSQDGGVTKNIQYFGAGTRLSVL.